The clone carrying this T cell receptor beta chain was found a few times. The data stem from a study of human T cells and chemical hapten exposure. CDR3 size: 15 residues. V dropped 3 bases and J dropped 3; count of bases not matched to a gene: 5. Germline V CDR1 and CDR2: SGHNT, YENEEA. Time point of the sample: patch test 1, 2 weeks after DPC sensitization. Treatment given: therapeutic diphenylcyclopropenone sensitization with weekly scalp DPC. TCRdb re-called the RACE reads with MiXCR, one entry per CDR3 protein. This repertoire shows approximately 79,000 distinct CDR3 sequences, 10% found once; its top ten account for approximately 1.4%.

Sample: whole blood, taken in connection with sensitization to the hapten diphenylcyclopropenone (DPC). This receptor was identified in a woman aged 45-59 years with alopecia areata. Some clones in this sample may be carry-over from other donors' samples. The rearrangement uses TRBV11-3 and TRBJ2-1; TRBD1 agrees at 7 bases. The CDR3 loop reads CASSFETGIYNEQFF. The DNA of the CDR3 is TGTGCCAGCAGCTTTGAGACAGGGATCTACAATGAGCAGTTCTTC.